The sequence of this T cell receptor (beta chain) was determined in a study of PD-1 blockade in classical Hodgkin lymphoma. There was relapse after autologous stem cell transplantation in every patient, and there was variation in brentuximab vedotin exposure. Study results and caveats: Compared with baseline, CD4+ but not CD8+ TCR diversity had risen significantly by C4D1. Before treatment, complete responders showed about the same diversity as newly diagnosed patients. Although disease activity or prior therapy may be involved, causes of the repertoire differences remain undefined. Newly diagnosed patients were reported to exhibit reduced baseline TCR diversity relative to healthy donors.

Assay: immunoSEQ multiplex PCR; the TCRdb copy retains only in-frame clones and omits some. Of about 100,000 clones in the sample, about 89% were seen once. This clone has only one observation. Its antigen is as yet unknown. One end of the junction varies from germline; a read error may be responsible. This TCR derives from a human donor with classical Hodgkin lymphoma. This specimen consisted of peripheral blood mononuclear cells (PBMCs), obtained before the second cycle of nivolumab.

The CDR3 here is CAGRVRMNTEAFF. CDR3 sequence (DNA): TGTGCCGGCAGGGTCCGGATGAACACTGAAGCTTTCTTT. The rearrangement uses TRBV2 and TRBJ1-1; maybe TRBD1 (5 bases). The CDR3 totals 13 residues. Germline V gene sequence: CDR1 SNHLY, CDR2 FYNNEI.